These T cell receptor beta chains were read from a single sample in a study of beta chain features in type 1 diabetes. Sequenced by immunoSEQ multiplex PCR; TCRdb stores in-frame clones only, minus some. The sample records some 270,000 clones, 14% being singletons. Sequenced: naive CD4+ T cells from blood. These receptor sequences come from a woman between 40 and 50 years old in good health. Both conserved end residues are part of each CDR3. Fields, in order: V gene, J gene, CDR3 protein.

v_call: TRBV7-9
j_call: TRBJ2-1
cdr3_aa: CASSSKTGTGDNEQFF

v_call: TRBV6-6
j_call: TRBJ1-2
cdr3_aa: CASSSQANYGYTF

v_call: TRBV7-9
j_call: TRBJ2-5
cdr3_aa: CASSLGEWQGLQETQYF

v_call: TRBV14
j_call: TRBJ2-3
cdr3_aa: CASSPYLLAGSTDTQYF

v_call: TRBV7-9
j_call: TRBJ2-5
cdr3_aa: CASNSQETQYF

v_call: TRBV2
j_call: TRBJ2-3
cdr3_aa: CASSAESGDTQYF

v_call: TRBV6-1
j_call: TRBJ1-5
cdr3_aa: CASSLTGDNQPQHF

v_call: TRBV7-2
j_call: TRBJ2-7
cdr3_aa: CASSLLYEQYF

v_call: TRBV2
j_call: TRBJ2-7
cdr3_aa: CASSGTGLGEQYF

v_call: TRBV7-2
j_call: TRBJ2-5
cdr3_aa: CASSLRTGRTETQYF

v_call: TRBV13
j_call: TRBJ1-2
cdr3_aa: CASSLEGPAKGYTF

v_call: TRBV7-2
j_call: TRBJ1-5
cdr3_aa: CASSDPRGIPNQPQHF

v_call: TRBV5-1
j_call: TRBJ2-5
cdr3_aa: CASSPADRTQQETQYF

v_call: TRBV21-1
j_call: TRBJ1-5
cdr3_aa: CASSKRSDRAGDRPQHF

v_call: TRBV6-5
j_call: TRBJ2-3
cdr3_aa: CASSYGTGPWEGQYF

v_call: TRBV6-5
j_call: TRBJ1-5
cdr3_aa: CASSYSITSNQPQHF

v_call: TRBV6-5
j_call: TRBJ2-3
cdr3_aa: CASSDRDGADTQYF